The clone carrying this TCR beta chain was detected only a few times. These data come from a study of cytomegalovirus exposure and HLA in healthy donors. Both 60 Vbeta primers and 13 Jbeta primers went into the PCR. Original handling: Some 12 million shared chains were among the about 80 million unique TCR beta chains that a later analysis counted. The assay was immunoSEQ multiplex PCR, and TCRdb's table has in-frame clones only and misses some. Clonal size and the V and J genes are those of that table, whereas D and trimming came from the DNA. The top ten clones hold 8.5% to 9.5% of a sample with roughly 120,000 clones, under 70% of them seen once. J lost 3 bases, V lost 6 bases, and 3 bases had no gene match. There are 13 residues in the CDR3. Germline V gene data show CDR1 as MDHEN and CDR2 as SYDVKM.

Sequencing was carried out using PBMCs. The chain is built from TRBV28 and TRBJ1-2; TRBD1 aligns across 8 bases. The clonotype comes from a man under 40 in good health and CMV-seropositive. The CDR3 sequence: CASRGQGDYGYTF. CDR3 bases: TGTGCCAGCAGAGGACAGGGTGACTATGGCTACACCTTC.